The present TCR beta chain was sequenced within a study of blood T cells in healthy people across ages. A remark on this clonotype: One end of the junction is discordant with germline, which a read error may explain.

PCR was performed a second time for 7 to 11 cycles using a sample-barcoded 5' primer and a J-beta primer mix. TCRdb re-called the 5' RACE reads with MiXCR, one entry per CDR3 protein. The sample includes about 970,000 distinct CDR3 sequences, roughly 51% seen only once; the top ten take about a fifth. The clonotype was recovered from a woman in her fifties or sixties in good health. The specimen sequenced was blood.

The CDR3 sequence is CSAEGGLGWADTQYF. In nucleotides, the CDR3 is TGCAGCGCTGAAGGGGGGCTAGGATGGGCAGATACGCAGTATTTT. The chain combines TRBV29-1 with TRBJ2-3, with D perhaps being TRBD1 or TRBD2 (6 bases each). Per the germline V gene, CDR1 is SQVTM and CDR2 is ANQGSEA. This CDR3 is built from 15 residues.